This T cell receptor beta chain was obtained from a study of CD8 T cells in Susac syndrome. The CDR3 contains 14 residues. V shed 4 bases, J shed 2 bases, and the junction held 6 bases outside the gene matches. Germline values: CDR1 SGHNT, CDR2 YYREEE (reference sequence). An amount of RNA that ranged from roughly 0.5 to 1 ug was reverse transcribed with random hexamers. An immunoSEQ multiplex PCR generated amplified TCR beta CDR3 products spanning 54 Vbeta and 13 Jbeta. TCRdb itself ran the immunoSEQ multiplex PCR reads through MiXCR, one entry per CDR3 protein. The table includes some 120,000 distinct CDR3 sequences, over 85% detected once. Sequencing of TCR beta was performed on blood CD8+ T cells and on blood CD4+ T cells. The multiple sclerosis control group comprised treatment-naive patients with stable or active relapsing-remitting disease. The CD8+ and CD4+ T cells were negatively isolated, with the TEMRA cells enriched by FACS.

The V and J genes are TRBV5-4 and TRBJ2-7; 7 positions match TRBD1. Sequenced input: CD8+ T cells from PBMCs. The TCR was taken from a human donor with multiple sclerosis. CDR3 sequence: CASSPDRSAYEQYF. CDR3 DNA: TGTGCCAGCAGCCCGGACAGGTCTGCCTACGAGCAGTACTTC.